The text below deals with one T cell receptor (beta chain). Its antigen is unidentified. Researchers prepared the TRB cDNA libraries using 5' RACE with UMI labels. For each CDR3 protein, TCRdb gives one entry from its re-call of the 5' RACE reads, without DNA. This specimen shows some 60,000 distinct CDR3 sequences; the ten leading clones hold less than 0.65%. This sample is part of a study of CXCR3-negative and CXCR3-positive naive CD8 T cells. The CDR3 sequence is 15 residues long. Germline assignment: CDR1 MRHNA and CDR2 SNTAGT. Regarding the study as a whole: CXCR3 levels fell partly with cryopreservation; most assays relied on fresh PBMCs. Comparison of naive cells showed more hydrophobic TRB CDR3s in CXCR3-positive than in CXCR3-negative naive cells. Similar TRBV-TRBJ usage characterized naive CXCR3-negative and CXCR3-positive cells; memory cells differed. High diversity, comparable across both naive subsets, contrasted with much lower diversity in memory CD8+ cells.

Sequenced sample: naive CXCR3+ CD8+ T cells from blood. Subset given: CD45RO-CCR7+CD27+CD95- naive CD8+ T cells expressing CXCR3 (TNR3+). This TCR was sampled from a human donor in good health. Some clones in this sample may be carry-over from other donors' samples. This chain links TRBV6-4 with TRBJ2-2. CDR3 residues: CASSESDQTTGELFF.